Listed below are T cell receptor beta chains from one sample, sequenced in a study of CD8+ T cells in alopecia areata. TCRdb's copy holds only in-frame clones and misses some; the assay was immunoSEQ multiplex PCR. The repertoire consists of over 70,000 clones, with around 61% occurring once and the leading ten covering 23%. This sample comprised CD8+ T cells sorted from blood, obtained at week 24, from a patient treated with tofacitinib. The receptor set was obtained from a human donor with alopecia areata. Both conserved end residues are part of each CDR3. D genes are given only for firm matches. The size entry is marked missing in some rows and otherwise reads once, few, many or a size class.

D gene,V gene,J gene,clone size,CDR3 protein,CDR3 DNA
TRBD2,TRBV6-4,TRBJ2-5,-,CASSEIAGERETQYF,TGTGCCAGCAGTGAAATAGCGGGAGAGAGAGAGACCCAGTACTTC
-,TRBV28,TRBJ2-5,-,CASSFGGRATQETQYF,TGTGCCAGCAGTTTTGGGGGTAGGGCCACTCAAGAGACCCAGTACTTC
-,TRBV4-3,TRBJ2-1,-,CASSQVKYNEQFF,TGCGCCAGCAGCCAAGTCAAGTACAATGAGCAGTTCTTC
TRBD1,TRBV7-6,TRBJ1-1,-,CASSPSGGGTEAFF,TGTGCCAGCAGCCCCTCAGGGGGCGGCACTGAAGCTTTCTTT
TRBD2,TRBV9,TRBJ2-3,once,CASSASGRLADTQYF,TGTGCCAGCAGCGCCAGCGGGAGATTGGCAGATACGCAGTATTTT
-,TRBV6-5,TRBJ2-5,-,CASSTPGQRETQYF,TGTGCCAGCAGTACCCCGGGACAACGAGAGACCCAGTACTTC
-,TRBV7-3,TRBJ2-3,-,CASSSASTGNTDTQYF,TGTGCCAGCAGCTCAGCCTCGACCGGGAACACAGATACGCAGTATTTT
-,TRBV4-2,TRBJ1-2,-,CASSQDLEGGGVGYGYTF,TGTGCCAGCAGCCAAGACCTCGAGGGAGGGGGGGTTGGCTATGGCTACACCTTC
-,TRBV5-1,TRBJ2-7,many,CASSLDRGGHYEQYF,TGCGCCAGCAGCTTGGACAGGGGAGGCCACTACGAGCAGTACTTC
TRBD1,TRBV5-1,TRBJ2-5,-,CASRSRDRSYSLQETQYF,TGCGCCAGCAGAAGCCGGGACAGGAGTTATAGCTTACAAGAGACCCAGTACTTC
-,TRBV5-1,TRBJ1-2,-,CASRSDLELRGYTF,TGCGCCAGCAGATCGGACCTAGAATTACGTGGCTACACCTTC
-,TRBV5-6,TRBJ1-2,few,CASSRQDYGYTF,TGTGCCAGCAGCCGACAGGACTATGGCTACACCTTC
-,TRBV19,TRBJ2-1,-,CASSIGFAVNEQFF,TGTGCCAGTAGTATAGGTTTCGCGGTCAATGAGCAGTTCTTC
-,TRBV7-9,TRBJ2-2,-,CASSLTGNTGELFF,TGTGCCAGCAGCCTGACAGGGAACACCGGGGAGCTGTTTTTT
-,TRBV5-6,TRBJ1-1,once,CASSLGAGGNTEAFF,TGTGCCAGCAGCCTTGGTGCGGGAGGGAACACTGAAGCTTTCTTT
-,TRBV7-6,TRBJ1-2,-,CASSLPELGTNYGYTF,TGTGCCAGCAGCTTACCTGAATTGGGGACGAACTATGGCTACACCTTC
-,TRBV19,TRBJ2-4,few,CASSPIDSQNIQYF,TGTGCCAGTAGTCCCATAGACTCCCAAAACATTCAGTACTTC
TRBD2,TRBV5-1,TRBJ2-5,few,CASKVAGGLSETQYF,TGCGCCAGCAAGGTAGCGGGAGGACTTTCAGAGACCCAGTACTTC
TRBD2,TRBV7-4,TRBJ2-7,-,CASSLRGPGTSSIEQYF,TGTGCCAGCAGCTTAAGGGGACCAGGGACTAGCTCTATTGAGCAGTACTTC
-,TRBV29-1,TRBJ2-5,few,CSVDAMSTEETQYF,TGCAGCGTTGATGCCATGTCGACCGAAGAGACCCAGTACTTC
TRBD1,TRBV15,TRBJ1-1,once,CATSRAGTGNTEAFF,TGTGCCACCAGCAGAGCCGGGACAGGGAACACTGAAGCTTTCTTT
-,TRBV4-1,TRBJ2-7,-,CASSPPQGYEQYF,TGCGCCAGCAGCCCACCACAGGGATACGAGCAGTACTTC
TRBD2,TRBV4-1,TRBJ2-1,-,CASSQGEGVGYNEQFF,TGCGCCAGCAGCCAAGGGGAGGGAGTGGGTTACAATGAGCAGTTCTTC
TRBD2,TRBV7-2,TRBJ2-1,few,CASSYISGSRDWAYNEQFF,TGTGCCAGCAGTTATATAAGCGGGAGTAGAGATTGGGCCTACAATGAGCAGTTCTTC
TRBD1,TRBV5-4,TRBJ1-4,few,CASSQKGAGSEKLFF,TGTGCCAGCAGTCAAAAGGGGGCGGGGAGTGAAAAACTGTTTTTT
TRBD2,TRBV27,TRBJ2-5,-,CASSPGLAGFQETQYF,TGTGCCAGCAGTCCGGGACTAGCGGGGTTTCAAGAGACCCAGTACTTC
-,TRBV19,TRBJ1-4,few,CASSPDPPEKLFF,TGTGCCAGTAGTCCGGACCCACCTGAAAAACTGTTTTTT
TRBD1,TRBV7-9,TRBJ2-4,-,CASSPRRDRDIDIQYF,TGTGCCAGCAGCCCTCGGAGGGACAGGGATATTGACATTCAGTACTTC
TRBD1,TRBV30,TRBJ2-1,-,CAWSLGQYNEQFF,TGTGCCTGGAGTTTGGGACAGTACAATGAGCAGTTCTTC
TRBD1,TRBV2,TRBJ2-7,-,CASSVGQGSDEQYF,TGTGCCAGCAGTGTGGGACAGGGAAGTGACGAGCAGTACTTC
TRBD2,TRBV7-9,TRBJ2-6,few,CASTPNGGSGANVLTF,TGTGCCAGCACCCCCAACGGGGGGTCTGGGGCCAACGTCCTGACTTTC
TRBD2,TRBV9,TRBJ2-1,few,CASSPLAGGTYNEQFF,TGTGCCAGCAGCCCTTTAGCGGGGGGAACCTACAATGAGCAGTTCTTC
-,TRBV5-6,TRBJ2-7,-,CASSQTGRAYEQYF,TGTGCCAGCAGCCAAACAGGTAGAGCCTACGAGCAGTACTTC
-,TRBV12-1,TRBJ1-2,few,CASSFGGSNYGYTF,TGTGCCAGCAGCTTTGGGGGGTCCAACTATGGCTACACCTTC
-,TRBV4-3,TRBJ1-1,-,CASSQDMAGWSTEAFF,TGCGCCAGCAGCCAAGATATGGCAGGGTGGTCCACTGAAGCTTTCTTT
-,TRBV19,TRBJ1-1,few,CASEGAGTGMNTEAFF,TGTGCCAGTGAAGGGGCAGGGACGGGTATGAACACTGAAGCTTTCTTT
TRBD2,TRBV25-1,TRBJ2-7,-,CASSGRLAASYEQYF,TGTGCCAGCAGTGGACGACTAGCGGCTTCCTACGAGCAGTACTTC
-,TRBV27,TRBJ2-5,-,CASSKDGVLPQETQYF,TGTGCCAGCAGTAAGGACGGAGTCCTGCCTCAAGAGACCCAGTACTTC
-,TRBV5-6,TRBJ2-1,-,CASSPLAGEQFF,TGTGCCAGCAGCCCGTTAGCCGGTGAGCAGTTCTTC
-,TRBV6-1,TRBJ2-5,once,CASCMVAAGETQYF,TGTGCCAGCTGTATGGTCGCGGCGGGAGAGACCCAGTACTTC
TRBD2,TRBV6-5,TRBJ2-5,-,CASTTSGGIQETQYF,TGTGCCAGCACGACTAGCGGGGGGATACAAGAGACCCAGTACTTC
-,TRBV4-1,TRBJ1-2,-,CASSQDGVNYGYTF,TGCGCCAGCAGCCAAGACGGGGTGAACTATGGCTACACCTTC
-,TRBV27,TRBJ1-2,-,CASSFQAGGGYTF,TGTGCCAGCAGTTTTCAGGCGGGAGGTGGCTACACCTTC
-,TRBV2,TRBJ2-2,few,CASSESNRARVGELFF,TGTGCCAGCAGTGAAAGTAACAGGGCAAGAGTCGGGGAGCTGTTTTTT
-,TRBV7-6,TRBJ1-4,-,CASSLAWGAGEKLFF,TGTGCCAGCAGCTTAGCCTGGGGGGCTGGTGAAAAACTGTTTTTT
-,TRBV29-1,TRBJ2-2,-,CSVEDDPNTGELFF,TGCAGCGTTGAAGACGACCCGAACACCGGGGAGCTGTTTTTT
TRBD1,TRBV29-1,TRBJ1-2,-,CSVPWTGDGYTF,TGCAGCGTTCCGTGGACAGGGGATGGCTACACCTTC
-,TRBV5-1,TRBJ2-3,-,CASLDPLATDTQYF,TGCGCCAGCCTCGATCCACTGGCCACAGATACGCAGTATTTT
-,TRBV5-1,TRBJ2-6,few,CASSLLGDSGANVLTF,TGCGCCAGCAGCTTGTTGGGGGACTCTGGGGCCAACGTCCTGACTTTC